These 26 T cell receptor beta chains originate from one sample sequenced in a study of blood T cell repertoires in COVID-19 (dated by TCRdb to about 2020). Library generation was performed with the immunoSEQ multiplex PCR assay. The clones in this table, taken by TCRdb from immuneACCESS, are in-frame only. Not every clone is retained; where verified, under half of the shortfall comes from an unresolved V gene, and the cause of the rest is unknown. A total of a few hundred thousand clones appear in this sample, 70% to 90% of them only once. The ten largest clones capture about 1% of the sample. Sequencing was carried out using peripheral blood. These receptors came from a human donor with COVID-19, enrolled during active disease. The donor label of this sample is uncertain.

The chain links TRBV6-5 to TRBJ1-1; the D gene is possibly TRBD1 (6 bases). The CDR3 is made up of 15 amino acids. The V gene's germline CDR1 is MNHEY and CDR2 SVGAGI. The germline V and J ends were trimmed by 6 bases and 4 bases, with 18 bases remaining between them. The CDR3 region is CASRKRGGAGTEAFF. CDR3 nucleotides: TGTGCCAGCAGAAAGCGGGGGGGCGCGGGCACTGAAGCTTTCTTT.

CDR3 amino acids: CASSETSGRPYNEQFF. The CDR3, as DNA: TGTGCCAGCAGTGAGACTAGCGGGAGACCCTACAATGAGCAGTTCTTC. V gene TRBV6-4 combines with J gene TRBJ2-1; 12 bases align to TRBD2. Trimming cost V 3 bases and J 2 bases; bases outside gene matches: 2. Germline CDR1 MRHNA, CDR2 SNTAGT. This CDR3 has 16 amino acids.

This clone was detected a few times. The gene calls are TRBV11-3 and TRBJ2-1, with 7 nucleotides matching TRBD1. Germline assignment: CDR1 SGHNT and CDR2 YENEEA. CDR3 length equals 17 residues. Trimming at V came to 5 bases and at J to 7 bases, leaving 17 bases not matched to a gene. The CDR3 coding sequence is TGTGCCAGCAGCCCTCATCCGGGACAGATCTTTCATAATGAGCAGTTCTTC. Its translation is CASSPHPGQIFHNEQFF.

The CDR3 loop is CASRLDTFPQYEQYF. In nucleotides, the CDR3 is TGTGCCAGCAGATTGGACACTTTTCCCCAGTACGAGCAGTACTTC. The chain recombines TRBV27 with TRBJ2-7, with a weak D call TRBD1 (5 bases). CDR1 and CDR2 (germline): MNHEY, SMNVEV (reference sequence). The CDR3 extends over 15 amino acids. Trimming shortened V by 6 bases and J by 4 bases, and 19 bases separated the two germline ends.

This clone occurred a few times. V is TRBV7-2 and J is TRBJ1-2; TRBD1 agrees at 7 bases. CDR3 size: 14 residues. V lost 3 bases, J lost 4 bases, and 5 bases stayed unmatched. Germline-derived CDR1 and CDR2 are SGHTA and FQGNSA. Written as DNA, the CDR3 is TGTGCCAGCAGCTTGCCTGGGACAGTCTATGGCTACACCTTC. It codes for CASSLPGTVYGYTF.

The chain combines TRBV18 with TRBJ2-2, with no clear D. V was cut by 3 bases and J by 1 base, with 9 bases left in between. The CDR3 length is 15 residues. The germline V gene encodes CDR1 KGHSH and CDR2 LQKENI. The CDR3 here is CASSPPSVNTGELFF. CDR3 in DNA: TGTGCCAGCTCACCGCCGTCGGTGAACACCGGGGAGCTGTTTTTT.

This rearrangement joins TRBV19 to TRBJ2-4, with TRBD1 matching over 9 bases. CDR1 is LNHDA, CDR2 SQIVND, per germline (reference sequence). After removal of 6 bases from V and 4 bases from J, the junction contained 4 bases not matched to a gene. This CDR3 has 14 amino acids. This CDR3 reads CASRPGQGKNIQYF. CDR3 coding DNA: TGTGCCAGTAGGCCGGGACAGGGAAAAAACATTCAGTACTTC.

This chain connects TRBV30 to TRBJ2-7; 7 positions agree with TRBD2. J was trimmed by 0 bases and V by 2 bases; bases with no gene match: 1. Germline CDR1 GTSNPN, CDR2 SVGIG (reference sequence). This CDR3 is 13 amino acids long. The CDR3 here is CAWSREASYEQYF. The CDR3 region has the DNA TGTGCCTGGAGTCGGGAGGCCTCCTACGAGCAGTACTTC.

The chain joins TRBV2 to TRBJ1-2, with a possible D match to TRBD1 (5 bases). The CDR3 runs to 13 residues. The germline V gene has CDR1 SNHLY and CDR2 FYNNEI. V gave up 9 bases and J gave up 2 bases, with 13 bases separating them. In DNA, the CDR3 is TGTGCCAGTGGGGCAGGCAGAAACTATGGCTACACCTTC. Protein sequence: CASGAGRNYGYTF.

This CDR3 reads CASSAGQGANNEQFF. As DNA, the CDR3 is TGTGCCAGCTCTGCCGGACAGGGGGCTAATAATGAGCAGTTCTTC. The chain couples TRBV18 to TRBJ2-1; the match to TRBD1 covers 11 bases. Trimming removed 6 bases from V and 7 bases from J; junction bases left unmatched: 8. Per germline, CDR1 KGHSH and CDR2 LQKENI. The CDR3 contains 15 residues.

The chain combines TRBV7-2 with TRBJ2-7, with TRBD2 matching over 11 bases. The CDR3 is 15 residues long. Germline CDR1 SGHTA, CDR2 FQGNSA. The V segment lost 5 bases and the J segment 3 bases; nucleotides outside the gene matches: 6. Here the CDR3 reads CASSDTSGSDYEQYF. The CDR3 region has the DNA TGTGCCAGCAGCGACACTAGCGGGAGTGACTACGAGCAGTACTTC.

The V gene is TRBV5-1, the J gene TRBJ2-2, with D perhaps matching TRBD2 (5 bases). Germline CDR1 and CDR2: SGHRS and YFSETQ. The length of the CDR3 is 16 residues. The V end lost 1 base, the J end lost 0 bases, and 10 bases lay between the germline ends. CDR3 sequence reads: CASSLLPGTNTGELFF. CDR3 in DNA: TGCGCCAGCAGCTTGTTGCCCGGGACGAACACCGGGGAGCTGTTTTTT.

This clone showed up just a few times. J is TRBJ2-5 and V is TRBV27; D remains ambiguous. Germline assignment: CDR1 MNHEY and CDR2 SMNVEV (reference sequence). V dropped 3 bases and J dropped 5 bases, with 13 bases sitting between them. CDR3 length: 14 residues. CDR3 nucleotides: TGTGCCAGCAGTTTCCGTCTCCCGTCCGAGACCCAGTACTTC. The encoded protein is CASSFRLPSETQYF.

The rearrangement joins TRBV28 to TRBJ1-6, with 7 bases identical to TRBD1. The CDR3 is 12 amino acids. Germline V CDR1 and CDR2: MDHEN, SYDVKM. Unmatched junction bases numbered 4, after V lost 9 bases and J lost 8 bases. The DNA of the CDR3 is TGTGCCAGTTTTACAGGGGATTCACCCCTCCACTTT. This encodes CASFTGDSPLHF. The entire variable domain, with the rest obtained from reference TRBV28 and TRBJ1-6, is as follows: DVKVTQSSRYLVKRTGEKVFLECVQDMDHENMFWYRQDPGLGLRLIYFSYDVKMKEKGDIPEGYSVSREKKERFSLILESASTNQTSMYLCASFTGDSPLHFGNGTRLTVT.

The chain recombines TRBV7-2 with TRBJ2-5, with D maybe TRBD1 (5 bases). There are 14 residues in the CDR3. The V gene's germline CDR1 is SGHTA and CDR2 FQGNSA. The V and J ends lost 4 bases and 0 bases respectively, with 9 bases between them. In DNA form, the CDR3 reads TGTGCCAGCAGCTGGGGCTCTTACCAAGAGACCCAGTACTTC. It specifies CASSWGSYQETQYF. Complete variable domain (other parts from reference TRBV7-2 and TRBJ2-5): GAGVSQSPSNKVTEKGKDVELRCDPISGHTALYWYRQSLGQGLEFLIYFQGNSAPDKSGLPSDRFSAERTGGSVSTLTIQRTQQEDSAVYLCASSWGSYQETQYFGPGTRLLVL.

The chain couples TRBV5-1 to TRBJ2-1; TRBD2 agrees at 16 bases. The J segment lost 7 bases and the V segment lost 3 bases, leaving 7 bases of the junction unmatched. Germline CDR1 and CDR2: SGHRS and YFSETQ. This CDR3 has 17 residues. CDR3 protein: CASSYLGLAGGRNEQFF. DNA for the CDR3: TGCGCCAGCAGCTACCTGGGACTAGCGGGAGGGCGGAATGAGCAGTTCTTC.

The V call is TRBV12-3 or TRBV12-4, the J call TRBJ1-1; D gene unclear. V was shortened by 3 bases and J by 6 bases, with 5 bases between the two germline ends. The CDR3 runs to 11 residues. The CDR3: CASSFQAEAFF. The CDR3 DNA sequence: TGTGCCAGCAGTTTTCAGGCTGAAGCTTTCTTT.

The J gene is TRBJ1-3, the V gene TRBV19; 7 bases align to TRBD1. The CDR3 is 14 residues long. V lost 7 bases to trimming and J lost 0 bases; unmatched junction nucleotides: 3. CDR1 is LNHDA, CDR2 SQIVND, per germline (reference sequence). In nucleotides, the CDR3 is TGTGCCAGTAAAGGGACAGACTCTGGAAACACCATATATTTT. Translation: CASKGTDSGNTIYF.

The gene calls are TRBV7-3 and TRBJ1-2; a weak D match, TRBD1 (6 bases). The ends were cut back, 2 bases at V and 0 bases at J, with 10 bases in the middle. Germline V lookup: CDR1 SGHTA, CDR2 FQGTGA. This CDR3 contains 15 residues. The CDR3 spells CASSLGTPANYGYTF. CDR3 DNA sequence: TGTGCCAGCAGCTTAGGGACACCGGCTAACTATGGCTACACCTTC.

This clone came up a few times. The genes are TRBV25-1 and TRBJ2-4; a weak D match, TRBD1 (6 bases). V dropped 5 bases and J dropped 15 bases, with 29 bases sitting between them. The CDR3 has 16 residues. CDR1 is MGHDK and CDR2 is SYGVNS in the germline V gene. The CDR3 DNA is TGTGCCAGCAGTCCGACCCTCACAGGGATGTCCGTTTCTCTGTACTTC. It specifies CASSPTLTGMSVSLYF.

This chain joins TRBV6-2 or TRBV6-3 and TRBJ1-2, with unresolved D. Between the trimmed V and J ends, which lost 6 bases and 2 bases, there was a span of 16 bases. The CDR3 consists of 15 residues. The germline CDR1 and CDR2 sequences are MNHEY and SVGEGT. DNA for the CDR3: TGTGCCAGCAGCCTTACTCGGACGGGGAACTATGGCTACACCTTC. Translated, it gives CASSLTRTGNYGYTF.

The chain recombines TRBV6-1 with TRBJ1-2; D gene uncertain. The V gene's germline CDR1 is MNHNS and CDR2 SASEGT. The V end lost 1 base, the J end lost 7 bases, and 16 bases lay between the germline ends. This CDR3 is 15 amino acids long. CDR3 loop: CASSEEVGWSSGYTF. The CDR3 DNA is TGTGCCAGCAGTGAAGAGGTGGGTTGGAGCTCTGGCTACACCTTC.

V is TRBV7-8 and J is TRBJ2-1; D perhaps matches TRBD2 (5 bases). The CDR3 totals 15 residues. Germline assignment: CDR1 SGHVS and CDR2 FQNEAQ. V lost 4 bases to trimming and J lost 3 bases, with 13 bases between them. DNA of the CDR3: TGTGCCAGCAGCTCCACTAGTTCCAGCTACAATGAGCAGTTCTTC. Translated, it gives CASSSTSSSYNEQFF.

The J gene is TRBJ1-1, the V gene TRBV27; 7 nucleotides line up with TRBD1. The germline V gene has CDR1 MNHEY and CDR2 SMNVEV (reference sequence). V dropped 6 bases and J dropped 2; count of bases not matched to a gene: 3. CDR3 length: 13 amino acids. The CDR3 DNA reads as TGTGCCAGCAGCCGACAGGGTAACACTGAAGCTTTCTTT. Its protein product is CASSRQGNTEAFF.

This clone was picked up a small number of times. This chain uses TRBV21-1 with TRBJ2-6; the table assigns TRBD1, which was not confirmed against the DNA. TRBV21-1 is a known pseudogene. The CDR3 extends over 19 amino acids. The CDR3 DNA sequence: TGTGCCAGCAGCAGTCATCCGGACAGGACCCCCTCTGGGGCCAACGTCCTGACTTTC. It codes for CASSSHPDRTPSGANVLTF.

The chain has TRBV28 and TRBJ2-1, with D hard to call. CDR1 and CDR2 (germline): MDHEN, SYDVKM. The CDR3 spans 14 residues. Trimming stripped 1 base from V and 3 bases from J, with 7 bases between. CDR3 nucleotides: TGTGCCAGCAGTTTATATACTAACTACAATGAGCAGTTCTTC. Protein: CASSLYTNYNEQFF.